There are many counts of the clone carrying this T cell receptor beta chain. TCRdb re-derived calls from the RACE reads in MiXCR, one entry per CDR3 protein. The sample shows about 120,000 distinct CDR3 sequences, 9.5% to 13% of them seen only once. This record comes from a study of human T cells and chemical hapten exposure. Specified time point: patch test 1, 2 weeks after DPC sensitization. The treatment denotes: therapeutic diphenylcyclopropenone sensitization with weekly scalp DPC. The germline gives CDR1 DFQATT, CDR2 SNEGSKA (reference sequence). V lost 5 bases, J lost 6 bases, and 16 bases stayed unmatched. CDR3 length: 17 amino acids.

This clonotype was sampled from a woman aged 50 to 60 with alopecia areata. Some clones in this sample may be carry-over from other donors' samples. The V and J genes are TRBV20-1 and TRBJ1-2; 12 bases agree with TRBD1. The source was whole blood, collected in connection with sensitization to the hapten diphenylcyclopropenone (DPC). The DNA of the CDR3 is TGCAGTGCTCCAACTCCGCTCCGGGACAGGGGGCCCGATGGCTACACCTTC. Amino acid sequence: CSAPTPLRDRGPDGYTF.